What follows are 21 T cell receptor beta chains derived from one specimen sequenced in a study of T cell repertoires in cytomegalovirus infection. From the reads, TCRdb called clonotypes with MiXCR, one entry per CDR3 protein. The table has around 530,000 distinct CDR3 sequences, around a quarter seen once; the top ten hold over 10%. Sequencing was done on a sample of PBMCs. These receptors were obtained from a human donor in good health (CMV status not recorded). Some clones in this sample may be carry-over from other donors' samples.

The CDR3 DNA is TGTGCCAGCAGCTTGCTTGTGATAGCGGGATTTTCCTACAATGAGCAGTTCTTC. As protein: CASSLLVIAGFSYNEQFF. The rearrangement joins TRBV11-2 to TRBJ2-1; 8 bases are a match to TRBD2. In germline, CDR1 is SGHAT, CDR2 FQNNGV. The V gene end was trimmed by 3 bases and the J gene end by 1 base; junction bases not matched to a gene: 11. This CDR3 has 18 residues.

This clonotype came up a few times. In nucleotides, the CDR3 is TGTGCCAGCAGCTTCCCCCGGGACAGGGCGAGCACCGGGGAGCTGTTTTTT. This codes for CASSFPRDRASTGELFF. The chain joins TRBV7-6 to TRBJ2-2; the match to TRBD1 covers 9 bases. J lost 4 bases, V lost 3 bases, and 9 bases had no gene match. Germline CDR1 SGHVS, CDR2 FNYEAQ. The CDR3 is 17 amino acids.

The rearrangement joins TRBV6-6 to TRBJ2-7; D is possibly TRBD2 (5 bases). Trimming took off 10 bases at V and 7 bases at J, with 17 bases between the two ends. Germline V lookup: CDR1 MNHNY, CDR2 SVGAGI (reference sequence). The CDR3 is 12 amino acids. The CDR3 reads CATGDGFREQYF. The CDR3 DNA is TGTGCCACCGGGGATGGGTTTAGGGAGCAGTACTTC.

About this clonotype: One base away lies a much larger clone, so this may be a sequencing read error. The chain recombines TRBV7-2 with TRBJ2-3, with D tentatively TRBD1 (5 bases). The CDR3 totals 12 residues. Germline CDR1 and CDR2: SGHTA and FQGNSA. The CDR3 spells CASSRSTGTQYF. The CDR3 coding sequence is TGTGCCAGCTCCCGAAGCACAGGTACGCAGTATTTT.

V is TRBV4-3 and J is TRBJ2-1; no clear D. The germline V gene encodes CDR1 LGHNA and CDR2 YSLEER. Trimming removed 0 bases from V and 8 bases from J, with 8 bases in between. This CDR3 region has 13 residues. Here the CDR3 DNA reads TGCGCCAGCAGCCAAGATAAAGGCTATGAGCAGTTCTTC. It codes for CASSQDKGYEQFF.

The chain recombines TRBV19 with TRBJ2-3, with 7 bases aligning to TRBD2. J was trimmed by 2 bases and V by 11 bases; bases with no gene match: 7. CDR1 and CDR2 from the germline V gene are LNHDA and SQIVND (reference sequence). The CDR3 extends over 13 amino acids. CDR3: CAAMGGATDTQYF. Here the CDR3 DNA reads TGTGCCGCGATGGGAGGGGCCACAGATACGCAGTATTTT.

This clonotype was observed many times. The chain carries TRBV7-2 and TRBJ1-5; possible D gene TRBD1, 5 bases. CDR3 length: 15 residues. Germline V lookup: CDR1 SGHTA, CDR2 FQGNSA. The V and J ends lost 4 bases and 0 bases respectively, with 10 bases between them. CDR3 nucleotides: TGTGCCAGCAGCTGGCGGGGGAGTAGCAATCAGCCCCAGCATTTT. The encoded protein is CASSWRGSSNQPQHF.

This clonotype was detected a few times. The chain employs TRBV29-1 and TRBJ2-6; D is ambiguous. Germline CDR1 is SQVTM and CDR2 is ANQGSEA. The CDR3 is 13 amino acids. V was shortened by 2 bases and J by 2 bases, with 4 bases between the two germline ends. CDR3 nucleotide sequence: TGCAGCGTTGAATCTACTGGGGCCAACGTCCTGACTTTC. This gives the protein CSVESTGANVLTF.

In this sample, this clonotype turned up a few times. The V and J genes are TRBV25-1 and TRBJ2-1, with 10 bases aligning to TRBD2. V lost 2 bases, J lost 9 bases, and 7 bases stayed unmatched. CDR3 length equals 15 residues. The germline CDR1 and CDR2 sequences are MGHDK and SYGVNS. The CDR3 loop is CASSERSGRAGEQFF. Here the CDR3 DNA reads TGTGCCAGCAGTGAAAGAAGCGGGAGGGCCGGTGAGCAGTTCTTC.

This clonotype was counted a few times. This rearrangement joins TRBV20-1 to TRBJ2-3, with TRBD1 matching 9 bases. There are 17 residues in the CDR3. Germline CDR1 and CDR2: DFQATT and SNEGSKA (reference sequence). J gave up 2 bases and V 0 bases, and 9 bases lay outside the gene matches. The DNA for the CDR3 is TGCAGTGCTAGAGATGGGACAGGGAATACCGCCACAGATACGCAGTATTTT. This sequence encodes CSARDGTGNTATDTQYF.

The rearrangement uses TRBV28 and TRBJ1-2; D is possibly TRBD1 (5 bases). V shed 3 bases and J shed 4 bases, with 12 bases lying between them. From germline, CDR1 is MDHEN and CDR2 SYDVKM. The CDR3 has 14 residues. The CDR3 loop is CASSFLRGPYGYTF. CDR3 coding DNA: TGTGCCAGCAGTTTCCTCCGGGGACCCTATGGCTACACCTTC.

This clonotype occurred a few times. The chain has TRBV20-1 and TRBJ1-3; no firm D call. CDR1 and CDR2 from the germline V gene are DFQATT and SNEGSKA (reference sequence). Trimming shortened V by 4 bases and J by 3 bases, and 16 bases separated the two germline ends. The length of the CDR3 is 15 residues. DNA of the CDR3: TGCAGTGCTACCGGACGATTCGGTTATGGAAACACCATATATTTT. Protein sequence: CSATGRFGYGNTIYF.

This clonotype was found a few times. The chain joins TRBV6-6 to TRBJ1-6, with D hard to call. Trimming shortened V by 5 bases and J by 15 bases, and 11 bases separated the two germline ends. This CDR3 spans 11 amino acids. Germline V CDR1 and CDR2: MNHNY, SVGAGI (reference sequence). The CDR3 coding sequence is TGTGCCAGCAGTGGCCGACTTCTCCTCCACTTT. Protein: CASSGRLLLHF.

V and J are TRBV7-2 and TRBJ2-5; 8 bases agree with TRBD2. This CDR3 contains 17 residues. Unmatched junction bases numbered 12, after V lost 4 bases and J lost 2 bases. Looked up from germline, CDR1 is SGHTA and CDR2 is FQGNSA. DNA of the CDR3: TGTGCCAGCAGCTCCCGACTAGCGAGAGGACTTCAAGAGACCCAGTACTTC. Its protein is CASSSRLARGLQETQYF.

The rearrangement links TRBV18 to TRBJ2-2, with a tentative D call TRBD2 (6 bases). The CDR3 length is 16 residues. Germline CDR1 is KGHSH and CDR2 is LQKENI. The germline V and J ends were trimmed by 5 bases and 5 bases, with 18 bases remaining between them. CDR3 coding DNA: TGTGCCAGCTCAAGAAACGGGAGAACGGTTACCGGGGAGCTGTTTTTT. Amino acid sequence: CASSRNGRTVTGELFF. Filled out from reference TRBV18 and TRBJ2-2, the complete variable domain reads NAGVMQNPRHLVRRRGQEARLRCSPMKGHSHVYWYRQLPEEGLKFMVYLQKENIIDESGMPKERFSAEFPKEGPSILRIQQVVRGDSAAYFCASSRNGRTVTGELFFGEGSRLTVL.

In this sample, this clonotype turned up many times. The V gene is TRBV7-2, the J gene TRBJ2-5, with 9 nucleotides matching TRBD2. The germline gives CDR1 SGHTA, CDR2 FQGNSA. The trim removed 5 bases at V and 4 bases at J, leaving 2 bases unmatched. CDR3 length equals 13 residues. CDR3 in DNA: TGTGCCAGCAGCCCGACTAGCGGAGAGACCCAGTACTTC. This codes for CASSPTSGETQYF.

This clonotype showed up just a few times. V and J are TRBV7-2 and TRBJ2-5; D gene ambiguous. Germline V gene lookup returns CDR1 SGHTA and CDR2 FQGNSA. The V gene lost 2 bases and the J gene lost 2 bases, with 6 bases spanning the gap. The CDR3 consists of 13 residues. The CDR3 coding sequence is TGTGCCAGCAGCTTATGGGAACAAGAGACCCAGTACTTC. It yields the protein CASSLWEQETQYF.

This clonotype was counted between two and nine times. The chain has TRBV5-1 and TRBJ1-4, with TRBD1 matching 9 bases. The CDR3 has 14 residues. The ends lost 5 bases at V and 5 bases at J; junction bases unmatched: 4. Per germline, CDR1 SGHRS and CDR2 YFSETQ. This CDR3 is CASRRGQGNEKLFF. Written as DNA, the CDR3 is TGCGCCAGCAGACGGGGACAGGGAAATGAAAAACTGTTTTTT.

Points on this clonotype: One base away lies a much larger clone, so this may be a sequencing read error. This sequence joins TRBV7-2 and TRBJ2-5; no definite D call. The CDR3 has 13 amino acids. CDR1 is SGHTA and CDR2 is FQGNSA in the germline V gene. V lost 5 bases, J lost 7 bases, and 14 bases lay in between. The CDR3 nucleotides read TGTGCCAGCAGCAAGCCAGGAAGGGCGACCCAGTACTTC. Its translation is CASSKPGRATQYF.

The rearrangement links TRBV10-3 to TRBJ2-1; D possibly uses TRBD1 or TRBD2 (5 bases each). The germline V gene has CDR1 ENHRY and CDR2 SYGVKD. The CDR3 extends over 14 amino acids. Deletions cut 3 bases from V and 10 bases from J, with 16 bases between. The CDR3 nucleotides are TGTGCCATCAGTGATCCGGGACCATCCATCGAGCAGTTCTTC. This gives the protein CAISDPGPSIEQFF.

V gene TRBV19 combines with J gene TRBJ2-7, with TRBD1 identical over 8 bases. CDR3 length equals 12 residues. Per the germline V gene, CDR1 is LNHDA and CDR2 is SQIVND (reference sequence). V lost 6 bases to trimming and J lost 4 bases; unmatched junction nucleotides: 2. CDR3 amino acids: CASSRGLYEQYF. CDR3 DNA sequence: TGTGCCAGTAGCAGGGGGCTTTACGAGCAGTACTTC.